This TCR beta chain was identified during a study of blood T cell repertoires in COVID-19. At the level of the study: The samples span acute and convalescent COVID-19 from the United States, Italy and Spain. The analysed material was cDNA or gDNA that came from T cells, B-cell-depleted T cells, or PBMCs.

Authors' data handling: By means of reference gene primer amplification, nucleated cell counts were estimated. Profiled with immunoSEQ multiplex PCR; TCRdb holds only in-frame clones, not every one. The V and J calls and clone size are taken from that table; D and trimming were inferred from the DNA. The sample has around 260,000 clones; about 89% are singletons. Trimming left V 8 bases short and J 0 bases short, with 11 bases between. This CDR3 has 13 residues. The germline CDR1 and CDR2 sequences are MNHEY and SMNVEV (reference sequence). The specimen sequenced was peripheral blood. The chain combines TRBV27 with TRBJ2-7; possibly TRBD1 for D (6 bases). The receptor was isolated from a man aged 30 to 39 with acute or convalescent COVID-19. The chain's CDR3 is CASGQMSSYEQYF. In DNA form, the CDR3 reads TGTGCCAGCGGACAGATGAGCTCCTACGAGCAGTACTTC.